These T cell receptor beta chains were read from a single sample in a study of radiotherapy plus CTLA-4 blockade in lung cancer. Repertoires were generated with immunoSEQ multiplex PCR, while TCRdb's copy carries only in-frame clones and drops some. The sample carries 80,000 to 100,000 clones, roughly 79% recorded once. The sequencing used peripheral blood, collected from a patient treated with radiotherapy plus ipilimumab. The receptors shown here come from a human donor with non-small cell lung cancer who had a partial response to radiotherapy plus ipilimumab. Some clones in this sample may be carry-over from other donors' samples. Both conserved end residues are part of each CDR3. A D gene is named only where the DNA matches it firmly. Not all rows give a size; the values are once, few, many and, for expanded clones, a class.

TRBJ2-1 few TRBV19 . CASSDRTSYNEQFF TGTGCCAGTAGTGACCGGACTTCTTACAATGAGCAGTTCTTC
TRBJ2-3 . TRBV11-3 . CASKPGGERTDTQYF TGTGCCAGCAAGCCCGGCGGGGAACGCACAGATACGCAGTATTTT
TRBJ2-1 few TRBV19 . CASRETGRISYNEQFF TGTGCCAGTAGGGAAACAGGGCGTATCTCCTACAATGAGCAGTTCTTC
TRBJ1-2 . TRBV2 . CASSEQDYGYTF TGTGCCAGCAGTGAACAGGACTATGGCTACACCTTC
TRBJ1-1 . TRBV28 . CASSLEGGPYMGGSEAFF TGTGCCAGCAGTTTAGAGGGTGGGCCCTATATGGGGGGTTCTGAAGCTTTCTTT
TRBJ2-3 few TRBV5-1 TRBD1 CASNLEGDRVTDTQYF TGCGCCAGCAACCTTGAGGGGGACAGGGTAACAGATACGCAGTATTTT
TRBJ1-5 once TRBV30 TRBD1 CAWSNRGDQPQHF TGTGCCTGGAGTAACAGGGGCGATCAGCCCCAGCATTTT
TRBJ1-1 . TRBV19 TRBD1 CASSMDRGPFEAFF TGTGCCAGTAGTATGGACAGGGGTCCTTTTGAAGCTTTCTTT
TRBJ1-4 . TRBV25-1 . CASSRSPNEKLFF TGTGCCAGCAGCCGGTCTCCTAATGAAAAACTGTTTTTT
TRBJ2-5 few TRBV9 . CASSVGRGWETQYF TGTGCCAGCAGCGTAGGTAGAGGATGGGAGACCCAGTACTTC
TRBJ2-3 . TRBV7-7 . CASSRGFNPDTDTQYF TGTGCCAGCAGTCGGGGATTCAACCCCGACACAGATACGCAGTATTTT
TRBJ2-7 . TRBV15 . CATKPQRGPYEQYF TGTGCCACCAAGCCCCAGCGCGGGCCCTACGAGCAGTACTTC
TRBJ2-7 . TRBV2 TRBD2 CASSERGGLRGAYEQYF TGTGCCAGCAGTGAACGGGGGGGATTAAGGGGGGCCTACGAGCAGTACTTC
TRBJ2-7 . TRBV21-1 . CASMPTYRGRCIF TGTGCCAGCATGCCCACCTACAGGGGCCGTTGTATCTTC
TRBJ1-2 . TRBV5-1 . CASSFSRVGYGYTF TGCGCCAGCAGCTTCTCCAGGGTCGGCTATGGCTACACCTTC
TRBJ1-4 . TRBV28 TRBD1 CASSLIDRGSRGEKLFF TGTGCCAGCAGCCTAATCGACAGGGGGTCCAGGGGTGAAAAACTGTTTTTT
TRBJ2-7 . TRBV5-1 TRBD2 CASSLAALTSGGFEQYF TGCGCCAGCAGCTTGGCCGCTCTAACTAGCGGGGGGTTCGAGCAGTACTTC
TRBJ2-3 few TRBV6-5 TRBD2 CASSYQRGGTDTQYF TGTGCCAGCAGTTACCAGCGGGGGGGCACAGATACGCAGTATTTT
TRBJ2-1 . TRBV15 TRBD1 CATSSGTGVSNEQFF TGTGCCACCAGCAGCGGGACAGGGGTATCCAATGAGCAGTTCTTC
TRBJ1-2 . TRBV7-9 TRBD1 CASSLGGGTGGSDYGYTF TGTGCCAGCAGCTTAGGGGGTGGGACAGGGGGCTCGGACTATGGCTACACCTTC
TRBJ1-1 . TRBV11-2 TRBD1 CASSLVGTGKNTEAFF TGTGCCAGCAGCTTAGTTGGGACAGGGAAAAACACTGAAGCTTTCTTT
TRBJ1-6 . TRBV6-5 . CASNSYLTNSPLHF TGTGCCAGCAATAGTTACTTAACTAATTCACCCCTCCACTTT
TRBJ1-3 . TRBV5-5 TRBD1 CASSPTGGVGNTIYF TGTGCCAGCAGCCCGACAGGGGGGGTTGGAAACACCATATATTTT
TRBJ2-6 once TRBV7-3 . CASSFVGGLSGANVLTF TGTGCCAGCAGCTTTGTTGGGGGACTTTCTGGGGCCAACGTCCTGACTTTC
TRBJ2-7 few TRBV28 TRBD1 CASSSPGQGTYEQYF TGTGCCAGCAGTTCTCCGGGACAGGGGACCTACGAGCAGTACTTC
TRBJ2-3 once TRBV7-9 . CASSPSFGGLADTQYF TGTGCCAGCAGCCCAAGCTTTGGGGGGTTGGCAGATACGCAGTATTTT
TRBJ2-5 . TRBV11-2 TRBD1 CASSRVRTGGGKTQYF TGTGCCAGCAGCCGAGTCAGGACAGGGGGCGGAAAGACCCAGTACTTC
TRBJ2-7 . TRBV4-2 TRBD2 CASSQVELAMSHEQYF TGTGCCAGCAGCCAAGTGGAACTAGCGATGTCTCACGAGCAGTACTTC
TRBJ2-2 . TRBV5-5 TRBD1 CASSLDLFFGTGIGELFF TGTGCCAGCAGCTTGGATCTATTCTTCGGGACAGGGATCGGGGAGCTGTTTTTT
TRBJ2-5 . TRBV5-1 . CASSLGGQETQYF TGCGCCAGCAGCTTGGGAGGCCAAGAGACCCAGTACTTC
TRBJ2-3 few TRBV29-1 TRBD1 CSVDRGRTDTQYF TGCAGCGTTGATAGGGGGCGGACAGATACGCAGTATTTT
TRBJ1-2 . TRBV28 . CASSLAVFRGDYGYTF TGTGCCAGCAGTTTAGCAGTGTTCCGGGGGGACTATGGCTACACCTTC
TRBJ1-1 . TRBV11-2 . CASSFRDTEAFF TGTGCCAGCAGCTTCAGGGACACTGAAGCTTTCTTT
TRBJ1-5 . TRBV19 . CASSNLWGGGNQPQHF TGTGCCAGTAGTAACCTTTGGGGGGGCGGCAATCAGCCCCAGCATTTT
TRBJ2-7 . TRBV7-9 . CASSSLGRTPYEQYF TGTGCCAGCAGCTCCCTGGGGAGGACCCCCTACGAGCAGTACTTC
TRBJ2-3 . TRBV29-1 TRBD2 CSVDGVAGEVTDTQYF TGCAGCGTTGACGGGGTGGCGGGAGAGGTGACAGATACGCAGTATTTT
TRBJ2-3 . TRBV27 TRBD2 CASSRSGSADTQYF TGTGCCAGCTCTAGGAGCGGGAGCGCAGATACGCAGTATTTT
TRBJ1-6 once TRBV6-5 . CASSLTAGANSPLHF TGTGCCAGCAGCCTTACAGCAGGGGCTAATTCACCCCTCCACTTT
TRBJ1-1 . TRBV29-1 TRBD1 CSVEKGAVAEAFF TGCAGCGTTGAAAAGGGGGCGGTGGCTGAAGCTTTCTTT
TRBJ2-4 . TRBV7-8 . CASSLAGGGAKNIQYF TGTGCCAGCAGCTTAGCGGGAGGCGGGGCCAAAAACATTCAGTACTTC
TRBJ2-7 . TRBV19 . CASNPGRGSLKYEQYF TGTGCCAGTAATCCCGGCCGGGGGAGCCTAAAGTACGAGCAGTACTTC
TRBJ1-3 few TRBV6-1 TRBD1 CASNPRGTGNTIYF TGTGCCAGCAATCCCAGGGGGACTGGAAACACCATATATTTT
TRBJ2-7 once TRBV18 TRBD1 CASSPPTGGYEQYF TGTGCCAGCTCACCTCCGACAGGGGGCTACGAGCAGTACTTC
TRBJ2-1 few TRBV4-1 . CASSPREGLGAYNEQFF TGCGCCAGCAGCCCTAGAGAGGGACTGGGAGCCTACAATGAGCAGTTCTTC
TRBJ2-5 . TRBV9 TRBD2 CASSVGGGLAGGFGETQYF TGTGCCAGCAGCGTAGGGGGGGGACTAGCGGGAGGGTTTGGAGAGACCCAGTACTTC
TRBJ2-5 . TRBV10-1 TRBD2 CASSPSGRAWETQYF TGCGCCAGCAGTCCTAGCGGGAGGGCCTGGGAGACCCAGTACTTC
TRBJ2-2 . TRBV7-3 . CASSLGGGGPTGELFF TGTGCCAGCAGCTTAGGTGGCGGGGGCCCAACCGGGGAGCTGTTTTTT
TRBJ2-7 . TRBV5-1 TRBD1 CASSFTGEYEQYF TGCGCCAGCAGCTTTACAGGGGAGTACGAGCAGTACTTC
TRBJ1-1 . TRBV28 TRBD1 CASRRGQGVTEAFF TGTGCCAGCAGGCGGGGACAGGGGGTCACTGAAGCTTTCTTT
TRBJ1-6 once TRBV2 TRBD1 CASQGGVNSPLHF TGTGCCAGTCAGGGGGGCGTTAATTCACCCCTCCACTTT
TRBJ2-7 . TRBV6-1 TRBD2 CASSERPGGGSSYEQYF TGTGCCAGCAGTGAACGGCCGGGCGGGGGGAGCTCCTACGAGCAGTACTTC
TRBJ1-1 . TRBV6-5 TRBD1 CASIDDRGSEAFF TGTGCCAGCATCGACGACAGGGGCAGTGAAGCTTTCTTT
TRBJ1-5 . TRBV6-5 TRBD1 CASSRDRHNQPQHF TGTGCCAGCAGCCGGGACAGGCACAATCAGCCCCAGCATTTT
TRBJ1-5 . TRBV11-3 . CASSRGGNQPQHF TGTGCCAGCAGCAGGGGTGGCAATCAGCCCCAGCATTTT
TRBJ2-3 . TRBV6-5 TRBD2 CASSRGGDTDTQYF TGTGCCAGCAGCCGCGGGGGAGACACAGATACGCAGTATTTT